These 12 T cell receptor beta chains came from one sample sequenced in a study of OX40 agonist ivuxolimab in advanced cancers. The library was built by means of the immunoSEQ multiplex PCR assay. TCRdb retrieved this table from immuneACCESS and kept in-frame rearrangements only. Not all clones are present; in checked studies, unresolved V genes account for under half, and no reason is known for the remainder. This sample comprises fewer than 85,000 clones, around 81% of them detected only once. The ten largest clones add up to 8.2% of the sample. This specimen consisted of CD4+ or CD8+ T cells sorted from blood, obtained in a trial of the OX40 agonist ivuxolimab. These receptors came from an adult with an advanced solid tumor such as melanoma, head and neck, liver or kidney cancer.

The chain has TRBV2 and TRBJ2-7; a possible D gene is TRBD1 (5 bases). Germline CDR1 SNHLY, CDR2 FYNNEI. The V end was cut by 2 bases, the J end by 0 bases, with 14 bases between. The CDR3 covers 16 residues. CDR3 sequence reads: CASSELDSRSSYEQYF. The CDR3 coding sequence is TGTGCCAGCAGTGAACTCGACAGCCGTAGCTCCTACGAGCAGTACTTC.

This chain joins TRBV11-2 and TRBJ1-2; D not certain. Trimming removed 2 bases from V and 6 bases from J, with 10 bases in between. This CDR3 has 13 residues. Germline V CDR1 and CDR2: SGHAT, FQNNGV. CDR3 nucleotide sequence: TGTGCCAGCAGCTTAACCCCAGAGCATGGCTACACCTTC. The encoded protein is CASSLTPEHGYTF.

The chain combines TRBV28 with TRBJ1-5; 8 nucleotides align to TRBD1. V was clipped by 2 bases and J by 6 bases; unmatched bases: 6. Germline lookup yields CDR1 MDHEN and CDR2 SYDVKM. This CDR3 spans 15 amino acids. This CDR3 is CASSLDDRGGQPQHF. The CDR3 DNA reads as TGTGCCAGCAGTTTAGATGACAGGGGTGGTCAGCCCCAGCATTTT.

The DNA of the CDR3 is TGTGCCAGCAGCTTAGGCCCGGGACAGGGGGCGCTTGGGGCCAACGTCCTGACTTTC. Translated: CASSLGPGQGALGANVLTF. The chain combines TRBV13 with TRBJ2-6, with 12 bases matching TRBD1. CDR3 length equals 19 residues. CDR1 PRHDT and CDR2 FYEKMQ come from the germline V gene (reference sequence). J was trimmed by 3 bases and V by 0 bases; bases with no gene match: 6.

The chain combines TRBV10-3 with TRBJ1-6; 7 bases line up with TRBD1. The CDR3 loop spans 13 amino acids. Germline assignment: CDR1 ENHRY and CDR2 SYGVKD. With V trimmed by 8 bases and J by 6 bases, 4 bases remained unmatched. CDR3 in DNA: TGTGCCATCGGGACAGAGACTAATTCACCCCTCCACTTT. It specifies CAIGTETNSPLHF.

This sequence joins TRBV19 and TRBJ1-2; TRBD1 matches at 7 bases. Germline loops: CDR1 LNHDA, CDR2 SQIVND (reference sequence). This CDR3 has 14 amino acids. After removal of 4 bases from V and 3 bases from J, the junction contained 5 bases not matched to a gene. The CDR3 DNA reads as TGTGCCAGTAGTACCTTCGACAGGGACTATGGCTACACCTTC. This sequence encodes CASSTFDRDYGYTF.

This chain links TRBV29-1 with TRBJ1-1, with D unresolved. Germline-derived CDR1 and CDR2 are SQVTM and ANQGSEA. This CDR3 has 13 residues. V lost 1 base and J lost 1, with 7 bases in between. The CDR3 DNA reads TGCAGCGTTGAAGTCATTCCGAACACTGAAGCTTTCTTT. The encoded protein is CSVEVIPNTEAFF.

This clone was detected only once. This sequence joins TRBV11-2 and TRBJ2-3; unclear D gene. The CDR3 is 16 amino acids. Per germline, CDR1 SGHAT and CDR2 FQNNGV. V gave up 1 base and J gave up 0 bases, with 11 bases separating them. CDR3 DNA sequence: TGTGCCAGCAGCTTAGGCCGGCCTCCTAGCACAGATACGCAGTATTTT. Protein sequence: CASSLGRPPSTDTQYF.

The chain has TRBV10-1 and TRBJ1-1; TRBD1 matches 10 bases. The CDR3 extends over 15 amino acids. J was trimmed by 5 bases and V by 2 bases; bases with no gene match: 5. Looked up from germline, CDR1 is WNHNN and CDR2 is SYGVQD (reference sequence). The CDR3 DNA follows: TGCGCCAGCAGTGAGGGGACAGGGGTTTCGACTGAAGCTTTCTTT. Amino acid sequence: CASSEGTGVSTEAFF.

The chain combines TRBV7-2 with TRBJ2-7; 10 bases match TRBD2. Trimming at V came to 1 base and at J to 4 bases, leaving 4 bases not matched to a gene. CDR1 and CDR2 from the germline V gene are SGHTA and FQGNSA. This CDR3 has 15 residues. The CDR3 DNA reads TGTGCCAGCAGCTTAGAGTCTAGCGGGAGTTACGAGCAGTACTTC. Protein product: CASSLESSGSYEQYF.

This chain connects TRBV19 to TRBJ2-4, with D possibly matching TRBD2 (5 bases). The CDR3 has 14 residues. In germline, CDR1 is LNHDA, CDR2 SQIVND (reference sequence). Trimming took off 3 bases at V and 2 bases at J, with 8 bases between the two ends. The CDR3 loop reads CASSIPGSKNIQYF. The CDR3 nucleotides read TGTGCCAGTAGTATCCCGGGATCCAAAAACATTCAGTACTTC.

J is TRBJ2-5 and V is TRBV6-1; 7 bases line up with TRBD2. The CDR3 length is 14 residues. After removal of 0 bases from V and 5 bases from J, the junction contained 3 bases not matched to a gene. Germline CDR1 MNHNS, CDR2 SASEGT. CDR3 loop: CASSEALALETQYF. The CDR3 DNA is TGTGCCAGCAGTGAAGCACTAGCGTTGGAGACCCAGTACTTC.